This TCR beta chain was retrieved from a study of T cell responses to AZD1222 COVID-19 vaccine. For the study at large: Both about-4-week and about-12-week second-dose recipients were combined.

Method: immunoSEQ multiplex PCR; TCRdb's copy keeps in-frame clones and lacks some. This sample has about 140,000 clones, with roughly 90% found just once. This clone appeared once. Its specificity is not known. Study-wide results and caveats: Scientists sampled the repertoires only once the peak T cell response had passed.

The trim removed 2 bases at V and 7 bases at J, leaving 4 bases unmatched. The CDR3 has 13 amino acids. The germline V gene has CDR1 MNHEY and CDR2 SMNVEV (reference sequence). The V and J genes are TRBV27 and TRBJ1-2, with 7 bases lining up with TRBD1. The TCR originated in an adult in good health. Sequenced here: peripheral blood, sampled on day 0 of AZD1222 vaccination. The CDR3 sequence is CASSLNRGAGYTF. The CDR3 DNA sequence: TGTGCCAGCAGTTTAAACAGGGGTGCTGGCTACACCTTC.